The 16 T cell receptor beta chains given below trace back to one sample, sequenced in a study of blood T cell repertoires in COVID-19. Only in-frame clones appear in the TCRdb table, and some are missing; sequencing was by immunoSEQ multiplex PCR. The sample holds about 73,000 clones, more than 65% seen once. The sequenced sample was peripheral blood. The receptors derive from a human donor in a cohort sampled during active COVID-19.

This clone was seen more than once but under ten times. This sequence joins TRBV4-1 and TRBJ1-4, with D unclear. Between the trimmed V and J ends, which lost 0 bases and 8 bases, there was a span of 10 bases. Germline V lookup: CDR1 MGHRA, CDR2 YSYEKL. The CDR3 extends over 14 amino acids. DNA of the CDR3: TGCGCCAGCAGCCAAGAGCGGGGTCGGGAAAAACTGTTTTTT. Translated: CASSQERGREKLFF.

V and J are TRBV5-1 and TRBJ1-4, with 7 bases identical to TRBD1. V lost 2 bases and J lost 4; bases outside the gene matches: 5. Germline assignment: CDR1 SGHRS and CDR2 YFSETQ. CDR3 size: 15 residues. The CDR3, as DNA: TGCGCCAGCAGCTTAACAGGGGTAAGTAATGAAAAACTGTTTTTT. This codes for CASSLTGVSNEKLFF.

The V gene is TRBV6-2 or TRBV6-3, the J gene TRBJ2-5, with 7 bases identical to TRBD2. CDR3 length: 16 residues. CDR1 is MNHEY, CDR2 SVGEGT, per germline. The trim removed 2 bases at V and 2 bases at J, leaving 8 bases unmatched. The CDR3 reads CASSYNLADLQETQYF. CDR3 nucleotide sequence: TGTGCCAGCAGTTACAACCTAGCGGATCTTCAAGAGACCCAGTACTTC.

The genes are TRBV4-1 and TRBJ2-7, with D perhaps matching TRBD2 (5 bases). Germline values: CDR1 MGHRA, CDR2 YSYEKL. Trimming stripped 3 bases from V and 5 bases from J, with 8 bases between. This CDR3 is 12 amino acids long. The CDR3 loop is CASSHLANEQYF. For the CDR3, the DNA is TGCGCCAGCAGCCACCTAGCAAACGAGCAGTACTTC.

The V call is TRBV11-3, the J call TRBJ2-5; 7 bases match TRBD1. Germline V lookup: CDR1 SGHNT, CDR2 YENEEA. The CDR3 totals 17 residues. Unmatched junction bases numbered 12, after V lost 1 base and J lost 4 bases. CDR3 loop: CASSLGALGQLAETQYF. The CDR3 DNA is TGTGCCAGCAGCTTAGGCGCCCTGGGACAGCTAGCAGAGACCCAGTACTTC.

V usage is TRBV29-1 and J usage is TRBJ2-5; D is perhaps TRBD2 (6 bases). V lost 0 bases and J 4 bases, leaving 15 bases between the germline ends. Germline V gene sequence: CDR1 SQVTM, CDR2 ANQGSEA. This CDR3 spans 15 amino acids. CDR3 in amino acids: CSVEDWPAGRETQYF. The CDR3 DNA is TGCAGCGTTGAAGATTGGCCGGCGGGAAGAGAGACCCAGTACTTC.

This clone was found a few times. The chain combines TRBV5-1 with TRBJ2-2, with D perhaps matching TRBD2 (5 bases). This CDR3 is 16 amino acids long. V lost 0 bases and J lost 6, with 15 bases in between. In germline, CDR1 is SGHRS, CDR2 YFSETQ. CDR3 amino acids: CASSLAPQLVPGELFF. CDR3 sequence (DNA): TGCGCCAGCAGCTTGGCACCCCAACTAGTCCCCGGGGAGCTGTTTTTT.

The V and J genes are TRBV5-1 and TRBJ2-2; D is perhaps TRBD2 (5 bases). The CDR3 has 14 amino acids. V gave up 6 bases and J gave up 4 bases, with 13 bases separating them. CDR1 and CDR2 from the germline V gene are SGHRS and YFSETQ. The chain's CDR3 is CASTDEGFTGELFF. CDR3 nucleotide sequence: TGCGCCAGCACCGACGAGGGTTTCACCGGGGAGCTGTTTTTT.

V usage is TRBV19 and J usage is TRBJ2-2; 9 bases match TRBD2. CDR1 and CDR2 from the germline V gene are LNHDA and SQIVND (reference sequence). This CDR3 comprises 15 residues. Trimming removed 7 bases from V and 0 bases from J; junction bases left unmatched: 3. The CDR3 sequence: CASTLAGANTGELFF. CDR3 in DNA: TGTGCCAGTACTTTAGCGGGGGCGAACACCGGGGAGCTGTTTTTT.

The chain links TRBV21-1 to TRBJ1-2; the D call TRBD1 from the table was never checked on the DNA. TRBV21-1 is a pseudogene segment. The CDR3 spans 17 residues. CDR3 nucleotide sequence: TGTGCCAGCAGCTCCCGGACAGGGGAGGGGAAGAACTATGGCTACACCTTC. It yields the protein CASSSRTGEGKNYGYTF.

J is TRBJ1-6 and V is TRBV5-1, with TRBD1 matching over 8 bases. Losses at the gene ends were 3 bases for V and 7 bases for J; bases not matched to a gene: 6. Germline CDR1 is SGHRS and CDR2 is YFSETQ. The CDR3 runs to 15 residues. For the CDR3, the DNA is TGCGCCAGCAGCTCCCGGACAGGGAACAATTCACCCCTCCACTTT. It encodes CASSSRTGNNSPLHF. The variable domain in full, with the rest retrieved from reference TRBV5-1 and TRBJ1-6, is KAGVTQTPRYLIKTRGQQVTLSCSPISGHRSVSWYQQTPGQGLQFLFEYFSETQRNKGNFPGRFSGRQFSNSRSEMNVSTLELGDSALYLCASSSRTGNNSPLHFGNGTRLTVT.

The chain recombines TRBV4-1 with TRBJ1-1, with a possible D match to TRBD1 (6 bases). V lost 6 bases and J lost 12, with 26 bases in between. The CDR3 spans 15 residues. The germline V gene encodes CDR1 MGHRA and CDR2 YSYEKL. For the CDR3, the DNA is TGCGCCAGCAGTTCCCCGGGACATTCCCGACCGGGTCCTTTCTTT. Residues: CASSSPGHSRPGPFF.

The gene calls are TRBV27 and TRBJ2-1; 11 bases align to TRBD2. The V gene's germline CDR1 is MNHEY and CDR2 SMNVEV (reference sequence). V shed 7 bases and J 8 bases; nucleotides not matched to a gene: 13. The CDR3 has 16 amino acids. CDR3 amino acids: CASTPLAGGAGDEQFF. CDR3 sequence (DNA): TGTGCCAGCACTCCTCTAGCGGGGGGCGCCGGGGATGAGCAGTTCTTC.

The chain has TRBV14 and TRBJ2-2, with a tentative D call TRBD2 (5 bases). This CDR3 has 13 amino acids. Trimming removed 4 bases from V and 6 bases from J, with 9 bases in between. The germline V gene encodes CDR1 SGHDN and CDR2 FVKESK. The CDR3 sequence: CASSPSRPGELFF. The CDR3 DNA sequence: TGTGCCAGCAGCCCTAGCCGGCCCGGGGAGCTGTTTTTT.

CDR3 region: CASSLFSGGRHNEQFF. In DNA form, the CDR3 reads TGTGCCAGCAGTTTATTCTCGGGGGGGCGACACAATGAGCAGTTCTTC. This rearrangement joins TRBV28 to TRBJ2-1; TRBD2 matches at 8 bases. Germline trimming cut 1 base from V and 5 bases from J; bases unmatched to any gene: 7. The length of the CDR3 is 16 residues. Germline lookup yields CDR1 MDHEN and CDR2 SYDVKM.

The rearrangement uses TRBV7-9 and TRBJ2-3, with D possibly matching TRBD2 (7 bases). V lost 3 bases and J 4 bases, leaving 17 bases between the germline ends. The CDR3 covers 16 residues. Germline V gene sequence: CDR1 SEHNR, CDR2 FQNEAQ (reference sequence). The CDR3 protein is CASSFTFGGPSDTQYF. Written as DNA, the CDR3 is TGTGCCAGCAGCTTTACGTTCGGGGGGCCTTCAGATACGCAGTATTTT.